Here is one T cell receptor (beta chain) with its context. At one of its ends the junction is not consistent with the germline gene, which may arise from a read error. This record belongs to a study of blood T cells in healthy people across ages. A second PCR, run for roughly 7 to 11 cycles, used a sample-barcoded 5' primer plus a J-beta primer mix. TCRdb recomputed calls from the 5' RACE reads with MiXCR, one row per CDR3 protein. The profile shows hundreds of thousands of distinct CDR3 sequences, approximately 67% of them singletons. CDR3 length: 13 amino acids. CDR1 is LGHDT, CDR2 YNNKEL, per germline (reference sequence).

The TCR was taken from a man between 25 and 39 years old in good health. V and J are TRBV3-1 and TRBJ1-2; D is undetermined. The sample was blood. The CDR3: CAGSLDGFYGYTF. DNA of the CDR3: TGTGCCGGCAGCCTCGACGGATTCTATGGCTACACCTTC. The full variable domain, with the rest looked up from reference TRBV3-1 and TRBJ1-2, is DTAVSQTPKYLVTQMGNDKSIKCEQNLGHDTMYWYKQDSKKFLKIMFSYNNKELIINETVPNRFSPKSPDKAHLNLHINSLELGDSAVYFCAGSLDGFYGYTFGSGTRLTVV.